A selection of T cell receptor beta chains follows, all from one sample in a study of breast tumors, draining lymph nodes, adjacent tissues. In TCRdb, the multiplex PCR reads were re-called with MiXCR into one record per CDR3 protein. The sample includes about 230,000 distinct CDR3 sequences, about 30% of them seen just once. Sequenced: axillary lymph node tissue. All receptors come from a female donor with breast cancer. Some clones in this sample may be carry-over from other donors' samples. Both conserved end residues are part of each CDR3. D genes are given only for firm matches. Not every row has a clone size; where given, it reads once, few, many or a size class.

V	size	J	D	CDR3	DNA
TRBV6-1	many	TRBJ1-5	TRBD1	CASTLDRRNQPQHF	TGTGCCAGCACCCTGGACAGGCGGAATCAGCCCCAGCATTTT
TRBV20-1	many	TRBJ2-5	NA	CSARDPLVPAGAQYF	TGCAGTGCTAGAGATCCCCTAGTTCCGGCTGGGGCCCAGTACTTC
TRBV6-1	NA	TRBJ2-2	TRBD1	CASSEGTGGLSGELFF	TGTGCCAGCAGTGAAGGGACAGGGGGCCTATCCGGGGAGCTGTTTTTT
TRBV14	NA	TRBJ2-4	NA	CASSPGGGKNIQSF	TGTGCCAGCAGTCCAGGGGGAGGGAAAAACATTCAGTCCTTC
TRBV15	many	TRBJ1-4	TRBD1	CATSRRTGTALEKLFF	TGTGCCACCAGCAGAAGAACCGGGACAGCCCTTGAAAAACTGTTTTTT
TRBV20-1	many	TRBJ1-2	NA	CSARAGTYGYTF	TGCAGTGCTAGAGCAGGGACCTATGGCTACACCTTC
TRBV6-2/TRBV6-3	NA	TRBJ1-5	NA	CASSYARGVPLRHF	TGTGCCAGCAGTTACGCCCGAGGGGTTCCTCTCCGGCATTTT
TRBV20-1	many	TRBJ2-3	NA	CSARDRKSSTDTQYF	TGCAGTGCTAGAGATCGAAAGTCTAGCACAGATACGCAGTATTTT
TRBV7-2	once	TRBJ2-1	TRBD2	CASRGLAGEGYNEQFF	TGTGCCAGCAGAGGACTAGCGGGAGAAGGCTACAATGAGCAGTTCTTC
TRBV7-9	many	TRBJ2-5	NA	CASSLTGGRKETQYF	TGTGCCAGCAGCCTAACCGGCGGCAGGAAAGAGACCCAGTACTTC
TRBV20-1	many	TRBJ2-1	TRBD2	CSARDIKAGVFVKVQFF	TGCAGTGCTAGAGATATCAAAGCGGGAGTTTTCGTGAAAGTGCAGTTCTTC
TRBV11-2	NA	TRBJ1-4	NA	CASSLVRVDEKLFF	TGTGCCAGCAGCTTAGTAAGGGTCGACGAAAAACTGTTTTTT
TRBV29-1	NA	TRBJ2-6	NA	CSVDEGAGANVLTF	TGCAGCGTTGACGAAGGGGCAGGGGCCAACGTCCTGACTTTC
TRBV9	NA	TRBJ1-4	TRBD1	CASSFEGQGRAEKLFF	TGTGCCAGCAGCTTCGAGGGACAGGGGCGGGCTGAAAAACTGTTTTTT
TRBV5-1	many	TRBJ2-2	NA	CASSLESAGRTGELFF	TGCGCCAGCAGCTTGGAGTCGGCAGGGAGGACCGGGGAGCTGTTTTTT
TRBV5-6	many	TRBJ2-7	TRBD1	CASGATGRIEQYF	TGTGCCAGCGGAGCGACAGGGCGTATCGAGCAGTACTTC
TRBV2	NA	TRBJ2-1	TRBD1	CASSVGQVCEQFF	TGTGCCAGCAGTGTGGGACAGGTATGTGAGCAGTTCTTC
TRBV7-3	many	TRBJ2-1	TRBD2	CASSLGLAGPYNEQFF	TGTGCCAGCAGCTTAGGCCTAGCGGGACCCTACAATGAGCAGTTCTTC
TRBV30	many	TRBJ1-4	NA	CAWNPRISGKLFF	TGTGCCTGGAACCCGAGGATATCAGGAAAACTGTTTTTT
TRBV3-1	NA	TRBJ1-6	NA	CANSQDPDRTNSPLHF	TGCGCCAACAGCCAAGACCCTGACAGAACAAATTCACCCCTCCACTTT
TRBV7-9	many	TRBJ1-4	NA	CASARGPNEKLFF	TGTGCCAGCGCAAGGGGACCTAATGAAAAACTGTTTTTT
TRBV3-1	many	TRBJ1-6	NA	CASSQGRGNNSPLHF	TGTGCCAGCAGCCAAGGGCGGGGGAATAATTCACCCCTCCACTTT
TRBV6-6	many	TRBJ2-1	NA	CASSNPPGTNEQFF	TGTGCCAGCAGTAACCCGCCGGGCACAAATGAGCAGTTCTTC
TRBV7-6	many	TRBJ2-5	TRBD2	CASSLELAGAGRETQYF	TGTGCCAGCAGCTTAGAGCTAGCGGGAGCTGGGCGAGAGACCCAGTACTTC
TRBV7-2	many	TRBJ1-2	TRBD1	CASSSDRVGYTF	TGTGCCAGCAGTTCGGACAGGGTCGGCTACACCTTC
TRBV6-2/TRBV6-3	few	TRBJ2-2	NA	CASSDRELVF	TGTGCCAGCAGCGACCGGGAGCTGGTTTTT
TRBV11-2	NA	TRBJ2-5	NA	CASRRAVQETQYF	TGTGCCAGCAGGCGGGCAGTTCAAGAGACCCAGTACTTC
TRBV12-5	few	TRBJ2-5	NA	CASGFPFGGAKQETQYF	TGTGCTAGTGGTTTCCCGTTCGGCGGGGCCAAACAAGAGACCCAGTACTTC
TRBV28	NA	TRBJ2-1	NA	CASSARLANNEQFF	TGTGCCAGCAGTGCCCGGTTGGCCAACAATGAGCAGTTCTTC
TRBV4-1	NA	TRBJ2-7	TRBD2	CASSPGLAGYEQYF	TGCGCCAGCAGCCCAGGACTAGCGGGCTACGAGCAGTACTTC
TRBV7-9	many	TRBJ2-2	TRBD2	CASSPGLANTNTGELFF	TGTGCCAGCAGCCCAGGACTAGCTAATACGAACACCGGGGAGCTGTTTTTT
TRBV7-3	NA	TRBJ2-5	TRBD1	CASSPDRGSETQYF	TGTGCCAGCAGCCCAGACAGGGGTTCGGAGACCCAGTACTTC
TRBV6-1	many	TRBJ1-5	NA	CASRPGRRGDQPQHF	TGTGCCAGCAGGCCGGGACGGCGAGGGGATCAGCCCCAGCATTTT
TRBV11-2	many	TRBJ1-6	NA	CASSSMLRGSPLHF	TGTGCCAGCAGCTCAATGCTCAGGGGCTCACCCCTCCACTTT
TRBV15	many	TRBJ2-7	TRBD1	CATSGTEGTGAEQYF	TGTGCCACCAGCGGAACAGAGGGGACAGGGGCCGAGCAGTACTTC
TRBV9	NA	TRBJ2-4	NA	CASSTGTRQNIQSF	TGTGCCAGCAGCACTGGGACACGGCAAAACATTCAGTCCTTC
TRBV30	many	TRBJ2-7	NA	CAWSGGKGSEQYF	TGTGCCTGGAGTGGCGGGAAGGGTTCCGAGCAGTACTTC
TRBV5-1	many	TRBJ2-3	NA	CASNVAGLTDTQYF	TGCGCCAGCAATGTTGCAGGGCTCACAGATACGCAGTATTTT
TRBV24-1	many	TRBJ1-5	NA	CATSAGAGRNSNQPQHF	TGTGCCACCAGTGCCGGGGCGGGACGGAATAGCAATCAGCCCCAGCATTTT
TRBV10-3	many	TRBJ2-1	TRBD2	CAISETSGRNEQFF	TGTGCCATCAGTGAAACTAGCGGGAGAAATGAGCAGTTCTTC
TRBV11-3	many	TRBJ2-3	NA	CASSLAGGTSTDTQYF	TGTGCCAGCAGCTTAGCCGGCGGGACTAGCACAGATACGCAGTATTTT
TRBV24-1	once	TRBJ1-5	NA	CATKQTGYNQPQHF	TGTGCCACAAAACAAACAGGGTACAATCAGCCCCAGCATTTT
TRBV3-1	many	TRBJ2-1	TRBD2	CASSPRREKNEQFF	TGTGCCAGCAGTCCGAGGCGGGAGAAAAATGAGCAGTTCTTC
TRBV4-1	NA	TRBJ1-1	NA	CASSTTGTYGEAFF	TGCGCCAGCAGCACCACCGGGACGTATGGTGAAGCTTTCTTT
TRBV14	many	TRBJ2-1	NA	CASSQGVEQFF	TGTGCCAGCAGCCAGGGTGTAGAGCAGTTCTTC
TRBV2	many	TRBJ1-4	TRBD1	CASSEGNRGEKLFF	TGTGCCAGCAGTGAGGGGAACAGGGGTGAAAAACTGTTTTTT
TRBV10-2	many	TRBJ1-2	NA	CASSEEGRTYGYTF	TGCGCCAGCAGTGAGGAGGGGCGGACCTATGGCTACACCTTC
TRBV29-1	once	TRBJ1-2	NA	CSVGGGLNYGYTF	TGCAGCGTTGGGGGGGGCCTTAACTATGGCTACACCTTC
TRBV20-1	many	TRBJ2-7	TRBD2	CSALAGERFEQYF	TGCAGTGCTTTAGCGGGAGAAAGGTTCGAGCAGTACTTC
TRBV20-1	many	TRBJ2-2	TRBD2	CSARRAGGFAGELFF	TGCAGTGCTAGAAGAGCGGGAGGTTTTGCCGGGGAGCTGTTTTTT
TRBV2	many	TRBJ1-6	NA	CASSKEAYNSPLHF	TGTGCCAGCAGTAAGGAAGCCTATAATTCACCCCTCCACTTT
TRBV3-1	many	TRBJ2-7	NA	CASSQAHSYEQYF	TGTGCCAGCAGCCAGGCCCACTCTTACGAGCAGTACTTC
TRBV30	NA	TRBJ2-3	NA	CAWSQGRDPDTQYF	TGTGCCTGGAGTCAGGGCAGGGATCCAGATACGCAGTATTTT
TRBV9	many	TRBJ2-7	NA	CASSVAGLAYEQYF	TGTGCCAGCAGCGTAGCCGGGTTAGCCTACGAGCAGTACTTC